This T cell receptor (beta chain) was found in a study of cytomegalovirus exposure and HLA in healthy donors. 60 Vbeta and 13 Jbeta primers were used in PCR. Clones were sequenced by immunoSEQ multiplex PCR, and TCRdb holds only the in-frame ones, with some missing. The sample yields 150,000 to 200,000 clones, approximately 80% seen once. Trimming cost V 4 bases and J 4 bases, with 11 bases left between them. The CDR3 length is 13 residues. Per germline, CDR1 SGHRS and CDR2 YFSETQ. Concerning this clone itself: Its antigen is undetermined.

Broader study findings: An analysis done earlier found most TCR beta V segments productive about 87% or about 30% of the time. Several of the most significant clusters appeared linked to common viral pathogens, based on a later analysis.

The sequence derives from a male donor in good health and CMV-seronegative. The chain combines TRBV5-1 with TRBJ1-1; tentative D call: TRBD1 (5 bases). The sequenced material came from PBMCs. CDR3 DNA: TGCGCCAGCAGCAACGCAGGGTCCACTGAAGCTTTCTTT. Translating it yields CASSNAGSTEAFF.